The rows below give T cell receptor beta chains drawn from one sample of a study of shared clonotypes between healthy human individuals. Clones were sequenced by immunoSEQ multiplex PCR, and TCRdb holds only the in-frame ones, with some missing. The data contain approximately 1.5 million clones, 95% to 99% of them seen just once; the ten biggest clones take up about 0.45%. The specimen sequenced was naive CD4+ T cells sorted from blood. These receptors originate from a man aged 30 to 39 in good health. Each CDR3 is given with its conserved first and last residue.

v_call: TRBV19
j_call: TRBJ1-1
cdr3_aa: CASPQETEAFF

v_call: TRBV7-4
j_call: TRBJ2-1
cdr3_aa: CASSSSGTLNEQFF

v_call: TRBV6-5
j_call: TRBJ2-2
cdr3_aa: CASRRTSGTGELFF

v_call: TRBV9
j_call: TRBJ2-3
cdr3_aa: CASSVIGRREGDTQYF

v_call: TRBV19
j_call: TRBJ2-6
cdr3_aa: CASSRGFGANVLTF

v_call: TRBV2
j_call: TRBJ1-5
cdr3_aa: CASSSEAGPQPQHF

v_call: TRBV5-1
j_call: TRBJ2-1
cdr3_aa: CASSLVSSGYNEQFF

v_call: TRBV28
j_call: TRBJ2-7
cdr3_aa: CASRGSANPSGEQYF

v_call: TRBV11-3
j_call: TRBJ2-5
cdr3_aa: CASSLGGPETQYF

v_call: TRBV6-1
j_call: TRBJ2-2
cdr3_aa: CASRLVPMELFF

v_call: TRBV9
j_call: TRBJ2-7
cdr3_aa: CASGAGLVGEQYF

v_call: TRBV5-1
j_call: TRBJ1-2
cdr3_aa: CASSLAREVNGYTF

v_call: TRBV14
j_call: TRBJ2-2
cdr3_aa: CASSHLGGTGELFF

v_call: TRBV7-6
j_call: TRBJ2-2
cdr3_aa: CASSKRGLAGGGSTGELFF

v_call: TRBV18
j_call: TRBJ1-4
cdr3_aa: CASSPAVGEKLFF

v_call: TRBV6-9
j_call: TRBJ2-1
cdr3_aa: CASRLAGGGIDEQFF

v_call: TRBV2
j_call: TRBJ2-7
cdr3_aa: CASNLPGLARHEQYF

v_call: TRBV18
j_call: TRBJ2-5
cdr3_aa: CASSPEETQYF

v_call: TRBV14
j_call: TRBJ2-2
cdr3_aa: CASSQEQGWTGELFF

v_call: TRBV9
j_call: TRBJ1-5
cdr3_aa: CASSPNPGQPQHF

v_call: TRBV7-8
j_call: TRBJ1-4
cdr3_aa: CASSRGGEQRNEKGLFF

v_call: TRBV5-1
j_call: TRBJ1-1
cdr3_aa: CASSPTGSTEAFF

v_call: TRBV11-3
j_call: TRBJ1-1
cdr3_aa: CASSLSVNTEAFF

v_call: TRBV10-1
j_call: TRBJ2-3
cdr3_aa: CASSEVDNPGRSDTQYF

v_call: TRBV10-3
j_call: TRBJ2-7
cdr3_aa: CAISESRSNGHEQYF

v_call: TRBV29-1
j_call: TRBJ1-1
cdr3_aa: CSVSYTEAFF

v_call: TRBV5-5
j_call: TRBJ1-4
cdr3_aa: CASSHRDPNEKLFF

v_call: TRBV7-2
j_call: TRBJ2-7
cdr3_aa: CASSQGAGGPYEQYF

v_call: TRBV9
j_call: TRBJ2-1
cdr3_aa: CASSVGLAGGWEQFF

v_call: TRBV15
j_call: TRBJ2-3
cdr3_aa: CATSRDQRDTQYF

v_call: TRBV5-1
j_call: TRBJ1-2
cdr3_aa: CASSLDRGGYGYTF

v_call: TRBV7-2
j_call: TRBJ2-5
cdr3_aa: CASSSAGGRAQETQYF

v_call: TRBV9
j_call: TRBJ1-5
cdr3_aa: CASSPRDSNQPQHF

v_call: TRBV29-1
j_call: TRBJ2-7
cdr3_aa: CSVAGTSSSYEQYF

v_call: TRBV5-1
j_call: TRBJ2-7
cdr3_aa: CASSLGDRNYEQYF

v_call: TRBV19
j_call: TRBJ2-7
cdr3_aa: CASRGQGPARYEQYF

v_call: TRBV19
j_call: TRBJ2-2
cdr3_aa: CASSILGNTGELFF

v_call: TRBV6-1
j_call: TRBJ2-7
cdr3_aa: CASSQTSGYEQYF

v_call: TRBV4-1
j_call: TRBJ2-7
cdr3_aa: CASSHGTSGRKYEQYF